This TCR beta chain was profiled in a study of blood T cell repertoires in COVID-19. Some clones are missing from TCRdb's copy, which holds only in-frame ones; the method was immunoSEQ multiplex PCR. Of 45,000 to 55,000 clones in the sample, 82% were seen once. The clonotype comes from a man older than 75 with COVID-19, enrolled during active disease. The sample taken for sequencing was peripheral blood.

CDR3 in DNA: TGTGCCAGCAGCTCGCAGGGGGAGACCCAGTACTTC. Protein product: CASSSQGETQYF. The chain joins TRBV7-2 to TRBJ2-5, with D perhaps TRBD1 (6 bases). Looked up from germline, CDR1 is SGHTA and CDR2 is FQGNSA. The V end was cut by 4 bases, the J end by 5 bases, with 8 bases between. The CDR3 length is 12 residues.